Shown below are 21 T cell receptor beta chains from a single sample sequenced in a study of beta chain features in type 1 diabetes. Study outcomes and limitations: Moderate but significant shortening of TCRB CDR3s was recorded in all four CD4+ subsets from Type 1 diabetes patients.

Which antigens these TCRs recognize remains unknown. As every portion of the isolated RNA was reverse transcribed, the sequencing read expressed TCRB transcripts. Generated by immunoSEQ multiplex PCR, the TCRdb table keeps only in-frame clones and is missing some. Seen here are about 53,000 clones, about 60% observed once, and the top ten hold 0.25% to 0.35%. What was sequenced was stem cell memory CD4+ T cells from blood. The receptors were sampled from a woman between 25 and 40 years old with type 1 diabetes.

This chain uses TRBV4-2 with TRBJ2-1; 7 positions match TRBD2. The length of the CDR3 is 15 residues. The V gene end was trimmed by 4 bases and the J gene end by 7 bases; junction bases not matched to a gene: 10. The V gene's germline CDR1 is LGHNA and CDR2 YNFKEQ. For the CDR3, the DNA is TGTGCCAGCAGCCCTGGGAGCGGGAATAAAAATGAGCAGTTCTTC. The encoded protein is CASSPGSGNKNEQFF.

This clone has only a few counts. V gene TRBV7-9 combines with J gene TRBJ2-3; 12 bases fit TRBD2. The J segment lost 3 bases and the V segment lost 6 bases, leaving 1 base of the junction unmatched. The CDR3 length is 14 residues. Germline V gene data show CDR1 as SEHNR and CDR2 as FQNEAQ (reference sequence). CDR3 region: CASRTSGSTDTQYF. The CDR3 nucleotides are TGTGCCAGCAGGACTAGCGGGAGTACAGATACGCAGTATTTT.

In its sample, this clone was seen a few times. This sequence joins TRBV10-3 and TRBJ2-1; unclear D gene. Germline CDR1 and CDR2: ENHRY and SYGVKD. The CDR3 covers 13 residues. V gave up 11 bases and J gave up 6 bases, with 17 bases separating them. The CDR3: CALQAVSGNEQFF. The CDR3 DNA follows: TGTGCCCTCCAAGCTGTCTCGGGCAATGAGCAGTTCTTC.

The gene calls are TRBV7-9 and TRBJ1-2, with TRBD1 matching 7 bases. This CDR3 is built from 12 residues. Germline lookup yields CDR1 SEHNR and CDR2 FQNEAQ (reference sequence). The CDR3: CACLGGLYGYTF. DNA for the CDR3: TGTGCTTGCCTAGGGGGCCTCTATGGCTACACCTTC.

This CDR3 reads CASSIGAGQEAFF. Written as DNA, the CDR3 is TGTGCCAGTAGTATTGGGGCTGGGCAGGAAGCTTTCTTT. The V and J genes are TRBV19 and TRBJ1-1; D might be TRBD1 (5 bases). V lost 3 bases to trimming and J lost 8 bases, with 13 bases between them. The CDR3 is made up of 13 amino acids. CDR1 is LNHDA, CDR2 SQIVND, per germline (reference sequence).

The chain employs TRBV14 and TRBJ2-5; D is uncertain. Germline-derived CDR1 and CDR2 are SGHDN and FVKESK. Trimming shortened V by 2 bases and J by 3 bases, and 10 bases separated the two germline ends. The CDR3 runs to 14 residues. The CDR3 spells CASSQNDWKETQYF. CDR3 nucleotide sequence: TGTGCCAGCAGCCAAAACGACTGGAAAGAGACCCAGTACTTC.

In nucleotides, the CDR3 is TGTGCCAGCAGTTTAGGACAGGTAGCCCCAGATACGCAGTATTTT. Its protein is CASSLGQVAPDTQYF. V usage is TRBV27 and J usage is TRBJ2-3, with 7 bases that match TRBD1. Germline-derived CDR1 and CDR2 are MNHEY and SMNVEV (reference sequence). The V and J ends lost 2 bases and 4 bases, in that order; junction bases with no gene match: 6. This CDR3 is built from 15 residues.

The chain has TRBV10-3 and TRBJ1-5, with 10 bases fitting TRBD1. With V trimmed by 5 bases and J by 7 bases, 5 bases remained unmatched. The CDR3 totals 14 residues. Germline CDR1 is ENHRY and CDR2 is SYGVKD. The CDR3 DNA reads TGTGCCATCAGTCCGGACAGGGGGGGACAGCCCCAGCATTTT. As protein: CAISPDRGGQPQHF.

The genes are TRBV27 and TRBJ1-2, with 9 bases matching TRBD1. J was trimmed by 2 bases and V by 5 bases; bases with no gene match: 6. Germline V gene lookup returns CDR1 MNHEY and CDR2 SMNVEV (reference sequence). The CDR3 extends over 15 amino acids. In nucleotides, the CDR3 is TGTGCCAGCAGTGAATACAGGGGGCGAAACTATGGCTACACCTTC. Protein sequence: CASSEYRGRNYGYTF.

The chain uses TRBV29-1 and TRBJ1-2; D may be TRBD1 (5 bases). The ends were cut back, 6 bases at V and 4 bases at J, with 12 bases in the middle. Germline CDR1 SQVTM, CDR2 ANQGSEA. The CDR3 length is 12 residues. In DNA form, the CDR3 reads TGCAGCGTGGGGGGGGGAGGCTATGGCTACACCTTC. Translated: CSVGGGGYGYTF.

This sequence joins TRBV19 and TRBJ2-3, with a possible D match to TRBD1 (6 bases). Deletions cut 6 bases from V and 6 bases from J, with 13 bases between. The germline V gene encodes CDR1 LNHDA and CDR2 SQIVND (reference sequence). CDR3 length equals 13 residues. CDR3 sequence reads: CASSNRVRDTQYF. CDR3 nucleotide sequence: TGTGCCAGTAGCAACAGGGTCCGGGATACGCAGTATTTT.

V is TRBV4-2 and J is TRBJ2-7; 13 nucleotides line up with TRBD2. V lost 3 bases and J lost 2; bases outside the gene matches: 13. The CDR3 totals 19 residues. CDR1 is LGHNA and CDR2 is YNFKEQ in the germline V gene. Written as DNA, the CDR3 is TGTGCCAGCAGCCACCCCCTGGGACTAGCGGGGTTTCGAACCTACGAGCAGTACTTC. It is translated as CASSHPLGLAGFRTYEQYF.

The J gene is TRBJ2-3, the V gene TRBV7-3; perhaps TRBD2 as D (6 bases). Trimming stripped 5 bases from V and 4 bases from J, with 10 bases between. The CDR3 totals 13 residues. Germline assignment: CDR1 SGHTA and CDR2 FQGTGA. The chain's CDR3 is CASSGPSADTQYF. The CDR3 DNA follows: TGTGCCAGCAGCGGCCCTAGCGCAGATACGCAGTATTTT.

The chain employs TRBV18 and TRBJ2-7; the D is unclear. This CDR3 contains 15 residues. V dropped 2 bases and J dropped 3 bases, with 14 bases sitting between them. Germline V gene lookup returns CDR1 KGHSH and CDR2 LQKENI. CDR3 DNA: TGTGCCAGCTCACCAAGCCAGGTTGCTTTCTACGAGCAGTACTTC. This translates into CASSPSQVAFYEQYF.

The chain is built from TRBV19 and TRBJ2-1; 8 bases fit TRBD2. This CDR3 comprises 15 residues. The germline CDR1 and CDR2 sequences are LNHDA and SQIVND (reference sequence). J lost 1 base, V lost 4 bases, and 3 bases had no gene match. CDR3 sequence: CASSRKRESYNEQFF. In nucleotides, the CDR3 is TGTGCCAGTAGTAGGAAGCGGGAGTCCTACAATGAGCAGTTCTTC.

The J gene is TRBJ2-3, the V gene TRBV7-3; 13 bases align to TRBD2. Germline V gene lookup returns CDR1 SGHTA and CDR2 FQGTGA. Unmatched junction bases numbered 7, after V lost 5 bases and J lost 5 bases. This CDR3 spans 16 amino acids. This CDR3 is CASSPGTSGIGDTQYF. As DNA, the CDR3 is TGTGCCAGCAGCCCTGGGACTAGCGGGATCGGAGATACGCAGTATTTT.

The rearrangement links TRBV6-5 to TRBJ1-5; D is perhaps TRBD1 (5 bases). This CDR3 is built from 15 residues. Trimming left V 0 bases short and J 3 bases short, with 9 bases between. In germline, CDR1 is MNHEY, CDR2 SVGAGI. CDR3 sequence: CASSYSGEDNQPQHF. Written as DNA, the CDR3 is TGTGCCAGCAGTTACTCGGGGGAGGACAATCAGCCCCAGCATTTT.

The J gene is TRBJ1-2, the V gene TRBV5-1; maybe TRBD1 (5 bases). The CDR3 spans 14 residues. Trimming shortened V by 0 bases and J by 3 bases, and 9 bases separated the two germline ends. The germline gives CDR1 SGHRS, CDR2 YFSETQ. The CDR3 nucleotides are TGCGCCAGCAGCTTGGGAGGGGAGGACTATGGCTACACCTTC. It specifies CASSLGGEDYGYTF.

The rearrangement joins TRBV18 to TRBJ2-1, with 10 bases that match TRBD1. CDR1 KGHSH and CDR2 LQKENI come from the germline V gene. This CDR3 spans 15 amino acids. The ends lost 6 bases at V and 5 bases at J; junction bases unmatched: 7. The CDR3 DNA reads TGTGCCAGCTCCCCCAGACAGGGGGCTGACAATGAGCAGTTCTTC. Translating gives CASSPRQGADNEQFF.

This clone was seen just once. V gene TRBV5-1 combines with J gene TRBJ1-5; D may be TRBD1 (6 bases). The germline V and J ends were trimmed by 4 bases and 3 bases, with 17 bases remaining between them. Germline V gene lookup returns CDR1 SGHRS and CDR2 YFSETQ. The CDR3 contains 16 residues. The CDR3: CASSALPGQLNQPQHF. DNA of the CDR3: TGCGCCAGCAGCGCCCTACCGGGACAACTCAATCAGCCCCAGCATTTT.

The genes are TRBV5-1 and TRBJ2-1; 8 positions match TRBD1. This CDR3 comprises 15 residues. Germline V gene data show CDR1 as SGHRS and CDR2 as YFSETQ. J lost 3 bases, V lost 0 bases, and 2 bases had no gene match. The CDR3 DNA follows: TGCGCCAGCAGCTTGGTCGGGACAGGCTACAATGAGCAGTTCTTC. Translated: CASSLVGTGYNEQFF.